The clone carrying this T cell receptor beta chain was seen a few times. This CDR3 comprises 14 residues. Per germline, CDR1 SGHTA and CDR2 FQGNSA. V shed 5 bases, J shed 3 bases, and the junction held 6 bases outside the gene matches. This entry comes from a study of T cells after yellow fever vaccination. Each CDR3 protein is one row after TCRdb ran MiXCR on the 5' RACE reads. The table lists some 320,000 distinct CDR3 sequences, 9.5% to 12% of them singletons. The gene calls are TRBV7-2 and TRBJ1-1; 7 positions match TRBD1. The clonotype comes from a man younger than 35 who received the YFV17D yellow fever vaccine. Sequencing was performed on CD4+ T cells sorted from PBMCs, taken 45 days after the yellow fever booster vaccination. CDR3 in DNA: TGTGCCAGCAGCGACAGGGTAGGGTACACTGAAGCTTTCTTT. Amino acids: CASSDRVGYTEAFF.